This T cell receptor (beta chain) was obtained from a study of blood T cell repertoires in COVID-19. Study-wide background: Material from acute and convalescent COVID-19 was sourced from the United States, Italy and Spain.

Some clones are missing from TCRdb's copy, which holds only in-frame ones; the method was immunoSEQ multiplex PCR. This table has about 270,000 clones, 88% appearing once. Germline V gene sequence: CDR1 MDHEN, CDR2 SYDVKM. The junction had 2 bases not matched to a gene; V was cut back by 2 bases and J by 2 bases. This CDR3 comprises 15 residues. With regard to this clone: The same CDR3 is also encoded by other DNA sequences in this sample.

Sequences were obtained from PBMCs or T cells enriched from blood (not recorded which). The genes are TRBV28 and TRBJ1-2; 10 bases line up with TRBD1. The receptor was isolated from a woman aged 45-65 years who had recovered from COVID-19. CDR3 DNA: TGTGCCAGCAGTTTAACGGGACAGGGGAACTATGGCTACACCTTC. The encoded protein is CASSLTGQGNYGYTF.